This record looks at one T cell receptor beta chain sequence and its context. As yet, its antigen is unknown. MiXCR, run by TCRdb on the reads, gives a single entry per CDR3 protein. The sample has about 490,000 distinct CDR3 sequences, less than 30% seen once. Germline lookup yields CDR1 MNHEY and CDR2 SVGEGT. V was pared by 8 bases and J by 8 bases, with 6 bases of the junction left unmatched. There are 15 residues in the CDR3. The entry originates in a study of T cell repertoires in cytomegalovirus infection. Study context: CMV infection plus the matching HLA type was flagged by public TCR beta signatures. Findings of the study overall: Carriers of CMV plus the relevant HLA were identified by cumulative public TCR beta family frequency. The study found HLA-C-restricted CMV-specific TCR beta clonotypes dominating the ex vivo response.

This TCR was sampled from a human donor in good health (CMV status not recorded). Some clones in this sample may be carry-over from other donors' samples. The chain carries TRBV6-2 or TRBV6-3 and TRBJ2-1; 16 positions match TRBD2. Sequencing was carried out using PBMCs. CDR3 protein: CASGSGTSGGDEQFF. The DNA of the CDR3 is TGTGCCAGCGGCTCGGGGACTAGCGGGGGGGATGAGCAGTTCTTC.